The 28 T cell receptor beta chains presented below share a single source sample, sequenced in a study of PD-1 blockade in classical Hodgkin lymphoma. The table came from immunoSEQ multiplex PCR; TCRdb's copy has only in-frame clones and leaves some out. The profile shows about 8,500 clones, about four fifths of them singletons. Brentuximab vedotin exposure varied, and every patient relapsed after autologous stem cell transplantation. Starting with thawed PBMCs, CD4+ T cells were purified by magnetic negative selection. The sample in question was CD4+ T cells from blood, obtained at baseline. These receptors all stem from a human donor with classical Hodgkin lymphoma.

This chain joins TRBV10-2 and TRBJ2-7; D not certain. The CDR3 has 13 amino acids. The ends were cut back, 8 bases at V and 7 bases at J, with 18 bases in the middle. Germline V CDR1 and CDR2: WSHSY, SAAADI. Written as DNA, the CDR3 is TGCGCCAGCCGACGTCCGGTGGCAGCTGAGCAGTACTTC. It is translated as CASRRPVAAEQYF.

The chain uses TRBV4-1 and TRBJ2-1; D is ambiguous. CDR1 and CDR2 from the germline V gene are MGHRA and YSYEKL. The V end was cut by 1 base, the J end by 4 bases, with 5 bases between. CDR3 length: 13 amino acids. The CDR3 protein is CASSQAHYNEQFF. DNA for the CDR3: TGCGCCAGCAGCCAAGCTCATTACAATGAGCAGTTCTTC.

This rearrangement joins TRBV2 to TRBJ1-5; a weak D match, TRBD1 (6 bases). V lost 6 bases to trimming and J lost 0 bases, with 9 bases between them. CDR1 and CDR2 from the germline V gene are SNHLY and FYNNEI. The CDR3 consists of 14 residues. The CDR3 DNA is TGTGCCAGCAGGGACAGATATAGCAATCAGCCCCAGCATTTT. It codes for CASRDRYSNQPQHF.

The chain recombines TRBV7-2 with TRBJ1-4, with TRBD1 matching over 10 bases. The CDR3 spans 15 residues. V gave up 5 bases and J gave up 5 bases; unmatched junction bases: 5. Germline V gene lookup returns CDR1 SGHTA and CDR2 FQGNSA. The CDR3 sequence is CASSERGQGNEKLFF. The CDR3 DNA sequence: TGTGCCAGCAGCGAGCGGGGACAGGGGAATGAAAAACTGTTTTTT.

The V and J genes are TRBV18 and TRBJ2-3; possibly TRBD1 for D (6 bases). The CDR3 runs 14 residues. The germline gives CDR1 KGHSH, CDR2 LQKENI. Trimming cost V 5 bases and J 4 bases, with 13 bases left between them. CDR3 loop: CASSSDRRPDTQYF. The CDR3 coding sequence is TGTGCCAGCTCATCCGACAGGAGGCCAGATACGCAGTATTTT.

The V call is TRBV28, the J call TRBJ1-1; 9 bases agree with TRBD1. Germline assignment: CDR1 MDHEN and CDR2 SYDVKM. CDR3 length: 14 amino acids. V lost 4 bases and J lost 4; bases outside the gene matches: 4. CDR3 in DNA: TGTGCCAGCAGTTCGGGACAGGGCCCCACTGAAGCTTTCTTT. Translated, it gives CASSSGQGPTEAFF.

The chain uses TRBV6-1 and TRBJ1-1; D is unresolved. V lost 4 bases to trimming and J lost 1 base, with 7 bases between them. The CDR3 length is 13 residues. The germline V gene encodes CDR1 MNHNS and CDR2 SASEGT. CDR3 region: CASSVEQNTEAFF. CDR3 nucleotides: TGTGCCAGCAGTGTAGAACAGAACACTGAAGCTTTCTTT.

The chain couples TRBV5-1 to TRBJ2-7; 10 bases agree with TRBD1. The V gene end was trimmed by 4 bases and the J gene end by 6 bases; junction bases not matched to a gene: 10. Germline V CDR1 and CDR2: SGHRS, YFSETQ. This CDR3 has 15 residues. The DNA of the CDR3 is TGCGCCAGCAGCCAAAACCGGGACAGGGGTGGCGAGCAGTACTTC. This sequence encodes CASSQNRDRGGEQYF. The full variable domain, with the rest looked up from reference TRBV5-1 and TRBJ2-7, is KAGVTQTPRYLIKTRGQQVTLSCSPISGHRSVSWYQQTPGQGLQFLFEYFSETQRNKGNFPGRFSGRQFSNSRSEMNVSTLELGDSALYLCASSQNRDRGGEQYFGPGTRLTVT.

The genes are TRBV11-2 and TRBJ2-6, with D uncertain. The CDR3 has 15 amino acids. V was trimmed by 2 bases and J by 0 bases, leaving 5 bases between them. The germline V gene encodes CDR1 SGHAT and CDR2 FQNNGV. CDR3 sequence: CASSLTASGANVLTF. CDR3 in DNA: TGTGCCAGCAGCTTAACAGCCTCTGGGGCCAACGTCCTGACTTTC.

This sequence joins TRBV30 and TRBJ2-5; tentatively, D is TRBD2 (6 bases). The V gene's germline CDR1 is GTSNPN and CDR2 SVGIG (reference sequence). V lost 1 base to trimming and J lost 7 bases, with 13 bases between them. The CDR3 length is 13 residues. The CDR3 here is CAWSAGLSGTQYF. The CDR3 DNA is TGTGCCTGGAGTGCGGGACTGTCAGGGACCCAGTACTTC.

The V and J genes are TRBV28 and TRBJ2-1; 8 bases align to TRBD2. Germline V gene data show CDR1 as MDHEN and CDR2 as SYDVKM. V shed 5 bases, J shed 10 bases, and the junction held 10 bases outside the gene matches. The CDR3 is made up of 14 amino acids. CDR3 in amino acids: CASSVLAGLGEQFF. CDR3 in DNA: TGTGCCAGCAGTGTTCTAGCGGGCCTCGGGGAGCAGTTCTTC.

This chain connects TRBV27 to TRBJ2-7, with D perhaps matching TRBD2 (6 bases). The CDR3 consists of 14 residues. Germline values: CDR1 MNHEY, CDR2 SMNVEV (reference sequence). The germline V and J ends were trimmed by 6 bases and 5 bases, with 17 bases remaining between them. The CDR3 sequence: CASSPRERADEQYF. The CDR3 DNA reads as TGTGCCAGCAGCCCACGGGAGAGGGCCGACGAGCAGTACTTC.

The V gene is TRBV30, the J gene TRBJ2-5, with TRBD2 as a possible D gene (7 bases). CDR1 and CDR2 (germline): GTSNPN, SVGIG (reference sequence). The CDR3 has 12 residues. V was cut by 1 base and J by 5 bases, with 8 bases left in between. CDR3 amino acids: CAWSGGGETQYF. The CDR3 DNA reads TGTGCCTGGAGTGGGGGGGGCGAGACCCAGTACTTC.

Here the CDR3 reads CASRRGLAEFYEQYF. In DNA, the CDR3 is TGTGCCAGCAGACGCGGACTAGCGGAATTTTACGAGCAGTACTTC. V is TRBV6-1 and J is TRBJ2-7; 10 nucleotides agree with TRBD2. The CDR3 totals 15 residues. CDR1 and CDR2 from the germline V gene are MNHNS and SASEGT. V shed 6 bases and J 4 bases; nucleotides not matched to a gene: 9.

The J gene is TRBJ1-2, the V gene TRBV14; 10 positions agree with TRBD1. This CDR3 has 14 amino acids. The germline gives CDR1 SGHDN, CDR2 FVKESK. Trimming at V came to 5 bases and at J to 2 bases, leaving 2 bases not matched to a gene. Here the CDR3 DNA reads TGTGCCAGCAGCGGACAGGGGGGGAACTATGGCTACACCTTC. This encodes CASSGQGGNYGYTF.

The chain employs TRBV7-9 and TRBJ1-2; unclear D gene. V dropped 6 bases and J dropped 8 bases, with 13 bases sitting between them. Looked up from germline, CDR1 is SEHNR and CDR2 is FQNEAQ (reference sequence). CDR3 length: 12 residues. The DNA for the CDR3 is TGTGCCAGCAGGTCAGGTCTTCAAGGCTACACCTTC. Residues: CASRSGLQGYTF.

The V and J genes are TRBV11-2 and TRBJ2-2; no reliable D call. Trimming shortened V by 2 bases and J by 6 bases, and 7 bases separated the two germline ends. The CDR3 contains 13 residues. Germline lookup yields CDR1 SGHAT and CDR2 FQNNGV. CDR3 residues: CASSLMAAGELFF. CDR3 nucleotide sequence: TGTGCCAGCAGCTTAATGGCGGCCGGGGAGCTGTTTTTT.

CDR3 region: CASRTFAREGRLSDEQYF. The CDR3 bases are TGTGCCAGCAGAACCTTCGCCCGGGAGGGGCGGCTCAGCGACGAGCAGTACTTC. The chain is built from TRBV21-1 and TRBJ2-7; the table's D call, TRBD2, has no DNA check behind it. TRBV21-1 is marked as a pseudogene. This CDR3 comprises 18 residues.

The chain recombines TRBV30 with TRBJ2-7; D is perhaps TRBD1 or TRBD2 (5 bases each). Germline V CDR1 and CDR2: GTSNPN, SVGIG (reference sequence). V lost 4 bases, J lost 12 bases, and 19 bases lay in between. The CDR3 totals 12 residues. The CDR3 region has the DNA TGTGCCTGGAACCCGGGACCGGCAGTTTGGTACTTC. Translating gives CAWNPGPAVWYF.

This sequence joins TRBV29-1 and TRBJ2-6; maybe TRBD1 (6 bases). V shed 6 bases and J shed 0 bases, with 18 bases lying between them. Germline CDR1 SQVTM, CDR2 ANQGSEA. There are 17 residues in the CDR3. The CDR3 reads CSVALTGPGSGANVLTF. The CDR3 nucleotides read TGCAGCGTAGCCTTGACAGGCCCAGGCTCTGGGGCCAACGTCCTGACTTTC.

The V and J genes are TRBV9 and TRBJ2-5; TRBD1 matches at 10 bases. Germline loops: CDR1 SGDLS, CDR2 YYNGEE. V lost 4 bases and J lost 6; bases outside the gene matches: 9. The CDR3 consists of 15 residues. This CDR3 is CASSSATGGLQTQYF. As DNA, the CDR3 is TGTGCCAGCAGCTCCGCGACAGGGGGCTTGCAGACCCAGTACTTC.

This sequence joins TRBV6-1 and TRBJ1-1; D is ambiguous. The CDR3 loop spans 14 amino acids. Trimming shortened V by 5 bases and J by 0 bases, and 10 bases separated the two germline ends. Germline V CDR1 and CDR2: MNHNS, SASEGT. Written as DNA, the CDR3 is TGTGCCAGCAGTCCCCGCGCGGTGAACACTGAAGCTTTCTTT. This sequence encodes CASSPRAVNTEAFF.

This clone was observed once. V usage is TRBV5-1 and J usage is TRBJ2-1; D uncertain. The germline V gene encodes CDR1 SGHRS and CDR2 YFSETQ. Trimming took 2 bases from V and 0 from J, leaving 9 bases between them. This CDR3 has 15 residues. The chain's CDR3 is CASSFGSSSYNEQFF. Written as DNA, the CDR3 is TGCGCCAGCAGCTTCGGGTCCAGCTCCTACAATGAGCAGTTCTTC.

The chain carries TRBV7-9 and TRBJ2-1; D remains unclear. Germline V lookup: CDR1 SEHNR, CDR2 FQNEAQ (reference sequence). CDR3 length equals 13 residues. Between the trimmed V and J ends, which lost 1 base and 4 bases, there was a span of 5 bases. CDR3 loop: CASSLDGYNEQFF. DNA of the CDR3: TGTGCCAGCAGCTTAGACGGGTACAATGAGCAGTTCTTC.

V is TRBV19 and J is TRBJ2-7; maybe TRBD1 (6 bases). Germline CDR1 is LNHDA and CDR2 is SQIVND (reference sequence). The CDR3 is 13 residues long. V was cut by 4 bases and J by 3 bases, with 10 bases left in between. CDR3 DNA sequence: TGTGCCAGTAGTAACAGGGTCGGCTACGAGCAGTACTTC. Translating gives CASSNRVGYEQYF.

This clone appeared a few times. J is TRBJ1-1 and V is TRBV28; D gene ambiguous. The V and J ends lost 6 bases and 4 bases respectively, with 9 bases between them. Germline V gene sequence: CDR1 MDHEN, CDR2 SYDVKM. This CDR3 region has 12 residues. This CDR3 is CASRTIVTEAFF. CDR3 nucleotides: TGTGCCAGCAGGACCATAGTCACTGAAGCTTTCTTT.

V and J are TRBV21-1 and TRBJ2-7; the table's D call of TRBD2 was not tested on the DNA. TRBV21-1 is described as a pseudogene. CDR3 length: 14 amino acids. CDR3 DNA: TGTGCCAGCAGCAATCGGGCAACCGGGAACGAGCAGTACTTC. The encoded protein is CASSNRATGNEQYF.

The chain combines TRBV18 with TRBJ2-7, with D perhaps matching TRBD2 (6 bases). Germline V gene lookup returns CDR1 KGHSH and CDR2 LQKENI. The CDR3 sequence is 14 residues long. Trimming stripped 5 bases from V and 1 base from J, with 12 bases between. The CDR3 reads CASSARGGSYEQYF. As DNA, the CDR3 is TGTGCCAGCTCAGCCAGAGGAGGGTCCTACGAGCAGTACTTC.